This T cell receptor (beta chain) was profiled in a study of blood T cell repertoires in COVID-19. Study in general: T cells, B-cell-depleted T cells, or PBMCs supplied cDNA or gDNA.

This clone was counted once. TCRdb's copy holds only in-frame clones and misses some; the assay was immunoSEQ multiplex PCR. The data show nearly 350,000 clones, about 93% seen once. Sample: peripheral blood. This clonotype was sampled from a woman in her late teens or twenties who had recovered from COVID-19.

The CDR3 region has the DNA TGCAGCGTTGCTCACAGAATCGCTGAAGCTTTCTTT. Its protein is CSVAHRIAEAFF. This sequence joins TRBV29-1 and TRBJ1-1; D not resolved. V shed 4 bases and J shed 6 bases, with 12 bases lying between them. CDR1 is SQVTM and CDR2 is ANQGSEA in the germline V gene. CDR3 size: 12 residues. The variable domain in full, completed from reference TRBV29-1 and TRBJ1-1, reads SAVISQKPSRDICQRGTSLTIQCQVDSQVTMMFWYRQQPGQSLTLIATANQGSEATYESGFVIDKFPISRPNLTFSTLTVSNMSPEDSSIYLCSVAHRIAEAFFGQGTRLTVV.